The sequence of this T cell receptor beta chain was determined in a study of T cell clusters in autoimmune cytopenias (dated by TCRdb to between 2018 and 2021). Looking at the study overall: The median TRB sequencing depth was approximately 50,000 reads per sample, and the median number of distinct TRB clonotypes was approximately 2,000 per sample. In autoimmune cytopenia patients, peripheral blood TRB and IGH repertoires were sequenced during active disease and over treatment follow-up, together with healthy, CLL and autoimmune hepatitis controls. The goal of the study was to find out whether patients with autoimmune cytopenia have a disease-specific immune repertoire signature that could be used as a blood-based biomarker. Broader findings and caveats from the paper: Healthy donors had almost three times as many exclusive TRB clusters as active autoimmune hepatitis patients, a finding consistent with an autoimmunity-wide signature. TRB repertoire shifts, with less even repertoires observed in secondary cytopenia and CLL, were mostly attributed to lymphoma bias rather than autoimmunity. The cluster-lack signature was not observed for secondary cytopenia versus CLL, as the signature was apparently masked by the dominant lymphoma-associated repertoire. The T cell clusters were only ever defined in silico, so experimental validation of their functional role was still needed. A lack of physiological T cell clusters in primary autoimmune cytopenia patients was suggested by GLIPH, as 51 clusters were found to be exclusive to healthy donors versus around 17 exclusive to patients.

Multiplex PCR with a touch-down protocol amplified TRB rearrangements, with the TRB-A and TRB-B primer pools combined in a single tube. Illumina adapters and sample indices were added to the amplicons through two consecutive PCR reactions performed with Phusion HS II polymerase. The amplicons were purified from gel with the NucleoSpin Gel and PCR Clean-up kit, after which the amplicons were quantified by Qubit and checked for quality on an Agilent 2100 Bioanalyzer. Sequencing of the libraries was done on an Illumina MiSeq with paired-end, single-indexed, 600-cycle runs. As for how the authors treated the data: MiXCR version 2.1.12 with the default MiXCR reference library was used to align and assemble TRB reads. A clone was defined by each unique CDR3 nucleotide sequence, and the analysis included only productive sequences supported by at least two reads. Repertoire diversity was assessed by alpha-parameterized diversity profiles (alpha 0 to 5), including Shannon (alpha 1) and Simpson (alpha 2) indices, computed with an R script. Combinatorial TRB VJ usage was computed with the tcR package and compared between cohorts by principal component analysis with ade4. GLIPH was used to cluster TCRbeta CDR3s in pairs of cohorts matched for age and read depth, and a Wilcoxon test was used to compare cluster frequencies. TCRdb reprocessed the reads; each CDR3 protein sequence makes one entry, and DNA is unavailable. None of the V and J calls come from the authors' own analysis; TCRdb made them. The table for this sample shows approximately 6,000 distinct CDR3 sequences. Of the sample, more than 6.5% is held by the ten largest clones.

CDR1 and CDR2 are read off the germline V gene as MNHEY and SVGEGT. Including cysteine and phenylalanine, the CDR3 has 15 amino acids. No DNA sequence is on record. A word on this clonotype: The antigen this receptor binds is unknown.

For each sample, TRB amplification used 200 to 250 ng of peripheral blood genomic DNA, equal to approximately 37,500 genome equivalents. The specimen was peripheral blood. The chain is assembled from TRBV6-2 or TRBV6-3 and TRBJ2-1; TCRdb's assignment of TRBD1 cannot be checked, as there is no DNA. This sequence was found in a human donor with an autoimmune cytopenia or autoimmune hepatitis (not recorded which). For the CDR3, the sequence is CASRPGTEIYNEQFF.